This T cell receptor beta chain appears in the sequencing data of a study of CD8 T cells in ankylosing spondylitis. This clonotype was counted ten times or more. Its antigen is unidentified. Study-level findings and limits: Disease-linked clones reportedly concentrated significantly in matched ankylosing spondylitis synovial fluid. In reactive arthritis synovial fluid and blood, some motif variants had been reported before.

Each CDR3 protein is one row after TCRdb ran MiXCR on the 5' RACE reads. The sample lists 200,000 to 250,000 distinct CDR3 sequences, around 11% occurring once. Sequencing was done on a sample of blood, either unsorted or a sorted T cell fraction (not recorded which). The TCR comes from a male donor with ankylosing spondylitis or in good health (not recorded which).

CDR3 sequence (DNA): TGTGCCAGCAGTTACGAGGGGACTAGCACAGATACGCAGTATTTT. Its translation: CASSYEGTSTDTQYF. The V call is TRBV6-5, the J call TRBJ2-3, with D possibly being TRBD2 (6 bases). V dropped 2 bases and J dropped 0 bases, with 9 bases sitting between them. The CDR3 covers 15 residues. Germline V gene data show CDR1 as MNHEY and CDR2 as SVGAGI.